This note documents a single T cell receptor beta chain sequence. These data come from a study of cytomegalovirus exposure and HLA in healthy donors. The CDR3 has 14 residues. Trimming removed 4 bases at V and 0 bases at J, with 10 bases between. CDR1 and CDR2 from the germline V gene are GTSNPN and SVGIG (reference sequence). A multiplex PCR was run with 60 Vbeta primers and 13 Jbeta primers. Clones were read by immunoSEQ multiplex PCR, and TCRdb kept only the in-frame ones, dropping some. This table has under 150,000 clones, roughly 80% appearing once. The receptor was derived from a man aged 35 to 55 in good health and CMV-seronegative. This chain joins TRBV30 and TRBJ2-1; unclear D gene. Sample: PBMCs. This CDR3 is CAWTRVYSYNEQFF. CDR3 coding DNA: TGTGCCTGGACACGGGTCTACTCCTACAATGAGCAGTTCTTC.